This T cell receptor beta chain was captured by sequencing in a study of cytotoxic CD8 clonotypes in ibrutinib-treated CLL. Findings and limits, study-wide: Under treatment, the uncommon public clonotypes either contracted or remained stable. Clonality rose at ibrutinib response and fell back toward baseline at progression. Higher circulating CD8+ T-cell counts strongly accompanied higher baseline clonality, above age-matched healthy donors.

As regards this clone: Its antigen is unknown.

V lost 6 bases to trimming and J lost 8 bases; unmatched junction nucleotides: 15. CDR3 length: 15 residues. CDR1 and CDR2 from the germline V gene are MNHNY and SVGAGI (reference sequence). Assay used: immunoSEQ multiplex PCR; TCRdb lists only in-frame clones, some missing. The data contain over 200,000 clones, just over 70% of them singletons. The sequenced sample was PBMCs, obtained after 12 months of ibrutinib treatment. The source of this sequence is a human donor with chronic lymphocytic leukemia. This chain connects TRBV6-6 to TRBJ1-2, with 7 bases aligning to TRBD1. As DNA, the CDR3 is TGTGCCAGCAGACCCCCGGGACAGCCATCGAGCGGCTACACCTTC. This codes for CASRPPGQPSSGYTF.